The rows below give T cell receptor beta chains drawn from one sample of a study of cytomegalovirus exposure and HLA in healthy donors. Profiled with immunoSEQ multiplex PCR; TCRdb holds only in-frame clones, not every one. The sample holds about 82,000 clones; around 83% are singletons and the top ten take about 19%. Sample: PBMCs. The receptors originated from a man in his 70s in good health and CMV-seropositive. CDR3s include the opening cysteine and the closing phenylalanine or tryptophan. The D gene is left open where the match is weak.

>TRBV28|TRBD2|TRBJ2-3
CASSPGTSGRNTQYF
TGTGCCAGCAGTCCGGGCACTAGCGGGAGAAATACGCAGTATTTT
>TRBV19|TRBD1|TRBJ1-5
CASSTQTGPNQPQHF
TGTGCCAGTAGTACCCAGACAGGGCCTAATCAGCCCCAGCATTTT
>TRBV4-1|TRBD1|TRBJ2-7
CASSPLGGFVGEQYF
TGCGCCAGCAGCCCCCTAGGGGGCTTCGTAGGCGAGCAGTACTTC
>TRBV6-6|-|TRBJ2-5
CASTDQETQYF
TGTGCCAGCACCGACCAAGAGACCCAGTACTTC
>TRBV2|-|TRBJ2-1
CASREQGIRLYEQFF
TGTGCCAGCAGGGAACAGGGCATCAGGCTTTATGAGCAGTTCTTC
>TRBV10-3|-|TRBJ2-7
CAISGARVYEQYF
TGTGCCATCAGTGGGGCCAGAGTCTACGAGCAGTACTTC
>TRBV28|TRBD2|TRBJ2-1
CASSLAGVAYNEQFF
TGTGCCAGCAGTTTGGCGGGAGTTGCCTACAATGAGCAGTTCTTC
>TRBV10-2|-|TRBJ2-7
CASSDVKGGYAYEQYF
TGCGCCAGCAGTGATGTTAAAGGAGGGTATGCCTACGAGCAGTACTTC
>TRBV14|TRBD1|TRBJ1-5
CASSHRQGGQPQHF
TGTGCCAGCAGCCACCGACAGGGGGGCCAGCCCCAGCATTTT
>TRBV11-2|-|TRBJ2-3
CASSPRDWSTDTQYF
TGTGCCAGCAGTCCTAGGGACTGGAGCACAGATACGCAGTATTTT
>TRBV19|-|TRBJ2-5
CASSINRQETQYF
TGTGCCAGTAGTATTAACAGACAAGAGACCCAGTACTTC